This TCR beta chain was sequenced for a study of beta chain features in type 1 diabetes. Overall study: Cell yields, gender and age were comparable in patients and healthy donors. Study-wide points: Researchers cautioned that cDNA sequencing could over-represent cells with high TCR expression.

Comment on this clone: No antigen is known for it.

Expressed TCRB transcripts were sequenced because the entire RNA isolate underwent reverse transcription. The repertoire was sequenced with immunoSEQ multiplex PCR; TCRdb's copy has only in-frame clones and lacks some. The sample has 300,000 to 450,000 clones; about 19% are singletons. Stem cell-like memory, regulatory, central memory and naive CD4+ cells were sorted via CD45RO/CCR7/CD25/CD127/CD95/CD27. Purity of each sorted population was above 95%. This receptor was obtained from a young woman in good health. The material sequenced was naive CD4+ T cells from blood.

CDR3 in DNA: TGTGCCATCAGTGGGGACAGGACGGGCGAGCAGTACTTC. This translates into CAISGDRTGEQYF. The rearrangement uses TRBV10-3 and TRBJ2-7; 8 bases are a match to TRBD1. V was clipped by 4 bases and J by 6 bases; unmatched bases: 5. The CDR3 totals 13 residues. Germline lookup yields CDR1 ENHRY and CDR2 SYGVKD.